This T cell receptor beta chain was found in a study of cytomegalovirus exposure and HLA in healthy donors. The study ran its PCR with 60 Vbeta and 13 Jbeta primers. In the source study's methods: An analysis that came later counted roughly 80 million unique TCR beta chains, around 12 million shared. Measured with immunoSEQ multiplex PCR; TCRdb has only the in-frame clones, and not every one. V, J and clone size are those of that table, while D and trimming were read from the DNA. The sample includes about 150,000 clones, approximately 80% of them seen just once. Germline V gives CDR1 SNHLY, CDR2 FYNNEI. The CDR3 consists of 15 residues. Trimming at V came to 4 bases and at J to 9 bases, leaving 10 bases not matched to a gene. As to this clone: Its target is unknown.

Whole-study results and caveats: Through in vitro validation, a few CMV-associated chains were shown to be specific for CMV antigens. Most CMV-associated TCR beta chains were later found to appear HLA-restricted.

This sequence joins TRBV2 and TRBJ2-1; TRBD2 aligns across 9 bases. This TCR came from a man between 40 and 49 years old in good health and CMV-seropositive. Specimen: PBMCs. CDR3 loop: CASSVLSGSAGEQFF. The CDR3 nucleotides are TGTGCCAGCAGTGTTCTTAGCGGGAGTGCTGGTGAGCAGTTCTTC.